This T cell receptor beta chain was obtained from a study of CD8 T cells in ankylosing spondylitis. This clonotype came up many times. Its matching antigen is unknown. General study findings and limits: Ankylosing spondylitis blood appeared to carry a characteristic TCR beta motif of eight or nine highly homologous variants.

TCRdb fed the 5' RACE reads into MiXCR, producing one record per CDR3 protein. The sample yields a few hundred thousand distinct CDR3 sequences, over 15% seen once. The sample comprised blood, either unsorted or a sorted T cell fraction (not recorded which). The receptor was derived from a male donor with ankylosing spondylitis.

In DNA form, the CDR3 reads TGTGCCAGCAGTCTCTTACAGGGGGCTTTGAATGAGCAGTTCTTC. This translates into CASSLLQGALNEQFF. V and J are TRBV12-3 or TRBV12-4 and TRBJ2-1; 9 nucleotides line up with TRBD1. The CDR3 length is 15 residues. The junction had 9 bases not matched to a gene; V was cut back by 5 bases and J by 7 bases.